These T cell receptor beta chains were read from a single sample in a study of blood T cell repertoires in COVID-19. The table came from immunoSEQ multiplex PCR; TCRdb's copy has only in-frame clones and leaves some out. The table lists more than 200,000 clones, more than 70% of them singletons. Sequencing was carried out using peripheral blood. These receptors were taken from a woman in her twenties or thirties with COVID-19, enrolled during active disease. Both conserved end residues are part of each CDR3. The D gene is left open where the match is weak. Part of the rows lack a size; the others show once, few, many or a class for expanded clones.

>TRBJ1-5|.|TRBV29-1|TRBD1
CSVVLETGSNQPQHF
TGCAGCGTTGTTCTGGAGACAGGGAGCAATCAGCCCCAGCATTTT
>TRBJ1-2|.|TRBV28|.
CASSLARDTYGYTF
TGTGCCAGCAGTTTAGCCCGGGACACCTATGGCTACACCTTC
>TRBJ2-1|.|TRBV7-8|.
CASSLAVSYSMYNEQFF
TGTGCCAGCAGCTTAGCTGTGTCCTACTCGATGTACAATGAGCAGTTCTTC
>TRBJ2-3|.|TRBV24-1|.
CATQRTSTDTQYF
TGTGCCACTCAAAGGACTAGCACAGATACGCAGTATTTT
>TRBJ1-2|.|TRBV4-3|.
CASSPDRRGYTF
TGCGCCAGCAGCCCCGACAGGAGAGGCTACACCTTC
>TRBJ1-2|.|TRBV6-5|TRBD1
CASSYGQGDYGYTF
TGTGCCAGCAGTTACGGACAGGGGGACTATGGCTACACCTTC
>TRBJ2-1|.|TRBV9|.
CASSAPGGADEQFF
TGTGCCAGCAGCGCCCCTGGGGGGGCAGATGAGCAGTTCTTC
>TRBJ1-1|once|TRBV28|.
CASTVWRELNTEAFF
TGTGCCAGCACCGTTTGGAGGGAGCTGAACACTGAAGCTTTCTTT
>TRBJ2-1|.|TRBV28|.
CASGHNNEQFF
TGTGCCAGCGGGCATAACAATGAGCAGTTCTTC
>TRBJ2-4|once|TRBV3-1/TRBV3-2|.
CASSHTGIKNIQYF
TGTGCCAGCAGCCACACAGGGATCAAAAACATTCAGTACTTC
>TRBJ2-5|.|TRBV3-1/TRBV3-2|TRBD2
CASSQVTSGAQETQYF
TGTGCCAGCAGCCAAGTCACTAGCGGGGCCCAAGAGACCCAGTACTTC
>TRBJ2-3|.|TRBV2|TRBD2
CASSDVAGVADTQYF
TGTGCCAGCAGTGATGTAGCGGGGGTCGCAGATACGCAGTATTTT
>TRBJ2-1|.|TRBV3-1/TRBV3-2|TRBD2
CASSQEAGPSYNEQFF
TGTGCCAGCAGCCAAGAAGCGGGGCCCTCCTACAATGAGCAGTTCTTC
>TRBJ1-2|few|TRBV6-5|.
CASSYGQSYGYTF
TGTGCCAGCAGTTACGGACAGAGCTATGGCTACACCTTC
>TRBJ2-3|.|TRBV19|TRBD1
CASSDTGDPTDTQYF
TGTGCCAGTAGTGATACAGGGGACCCCACAGATACGCAGTATTTT
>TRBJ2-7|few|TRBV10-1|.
CASSPGENEQYF
TGCGCCAGCAGCCCCGGTGAGAACGAGCAGTACTTC
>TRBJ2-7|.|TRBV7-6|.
CASSPQDEQYF
TGTGCCAGCAGCCCACAAGACGAGCAGTACTTC
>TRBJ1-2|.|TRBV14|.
CASSQQRQYGYTF
TGTGCCAGCAGCCAACAGCGACAGTATGGCTACACCTTC
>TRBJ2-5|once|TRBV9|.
CASSPSRVVETQYF
TGTGCCAGCAGCCCCAGCAGGGTCGTGGAGACCCAGTACTTC